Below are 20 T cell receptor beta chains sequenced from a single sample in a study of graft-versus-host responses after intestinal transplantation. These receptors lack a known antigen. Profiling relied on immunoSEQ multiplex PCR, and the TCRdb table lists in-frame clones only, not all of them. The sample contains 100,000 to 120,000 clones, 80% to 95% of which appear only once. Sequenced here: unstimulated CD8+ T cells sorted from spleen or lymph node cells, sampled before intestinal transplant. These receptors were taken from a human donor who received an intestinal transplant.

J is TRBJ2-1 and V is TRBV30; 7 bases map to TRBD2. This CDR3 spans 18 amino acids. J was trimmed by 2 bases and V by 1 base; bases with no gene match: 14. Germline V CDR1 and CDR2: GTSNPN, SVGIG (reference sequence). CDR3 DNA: TGTGCCTGGAGTGGATGGGGCGGGAGTTATCAGCCCTACAATGAGCAGTTCTTC. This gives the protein CAWSGWGGSYQPYNEQFF.

The CDR3 DNA follows: TGCGCCAGCAGCCCCCTAAGGGCCGGGGAGCTGTTTTTT. It yields the protein CASSPLRAGELFF. The chain combines TRBV4-1 with TRBJ2-2; no firm D call. The length of the CDR3 is 13 residues. The germline gives CDR1 MGHRA, CDR2 YSYEKL. Deletions cut 4 bases from V and 6 bases from J, with 9 bases between.

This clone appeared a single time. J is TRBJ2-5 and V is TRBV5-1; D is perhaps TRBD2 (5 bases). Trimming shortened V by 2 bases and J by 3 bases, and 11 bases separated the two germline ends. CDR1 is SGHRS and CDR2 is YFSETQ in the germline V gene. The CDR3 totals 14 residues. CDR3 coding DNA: TGCGCCAGCAGCTTCGAGGGTCCAGAAGAGACCCAGTACTTC. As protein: CASSFEGPEETQYF.

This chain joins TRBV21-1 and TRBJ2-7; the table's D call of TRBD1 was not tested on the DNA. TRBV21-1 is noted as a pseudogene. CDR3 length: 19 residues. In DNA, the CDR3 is TGTGCCAGCAGCGTCCTCCAGGGGGACGAGGCCACGAGCTCCTACGAGCAGTACTTC. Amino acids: CASSVLQGDEATSSYEQYF.

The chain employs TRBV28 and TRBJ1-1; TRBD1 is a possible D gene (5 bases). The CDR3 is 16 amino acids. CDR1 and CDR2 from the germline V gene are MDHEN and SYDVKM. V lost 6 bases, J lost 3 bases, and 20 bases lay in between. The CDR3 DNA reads TGTGCCAGCAGCCCCCTTTGGGGCAGAGCCGACACTGAAGCTTTCTTT. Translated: CASSPLWGRADTEAFF.

CDR3 protein: CASSLGGISTDTQYF. The DNA for the CDR3 is TGTGCCAGCAGCTTAGGAGGAATTAGCACAGATACGCAGTATTTT. The chain combines TRBV5-6 with TRBJ2-3; D might be TRBD2 (5 bases). Germline CDR1 is SGHDT and CDR2 is YYEEEE. The ends were cut back, 2 bases at V and 0 bases at J, with 10 bases in the middle. This CDR3 is built from 15 residues.

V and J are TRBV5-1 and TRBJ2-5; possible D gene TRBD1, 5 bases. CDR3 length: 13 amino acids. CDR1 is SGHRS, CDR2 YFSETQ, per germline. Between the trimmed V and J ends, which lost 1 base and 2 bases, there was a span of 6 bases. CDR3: CASSLNRQETQYF. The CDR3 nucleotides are TGCGCCAGCAGCTTGAACAGGCAAGAGACCCAGTACTTC.

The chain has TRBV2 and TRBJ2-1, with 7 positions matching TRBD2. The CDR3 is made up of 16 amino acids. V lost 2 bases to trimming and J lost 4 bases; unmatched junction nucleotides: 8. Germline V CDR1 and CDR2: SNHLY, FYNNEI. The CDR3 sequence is CASSEPPGGGYNEQFF. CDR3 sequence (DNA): TGTGCCAGCAGTGAACCCCCGGGAGGAGGGTACAATGAGCAGTTCTTC.

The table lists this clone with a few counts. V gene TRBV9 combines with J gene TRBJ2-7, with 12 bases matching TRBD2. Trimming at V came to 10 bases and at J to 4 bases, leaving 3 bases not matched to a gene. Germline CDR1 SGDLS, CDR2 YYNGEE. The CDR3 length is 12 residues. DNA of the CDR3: TGTGCCTCCGGGACTAGCGGGTACGAGCAGTACTTC. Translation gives CASGTSGYEQYF.

CDR3 amino acids: CASSQVRPGRTGDEQFF. The CDR3 bases are TGTGCCAGCAGCCAAGTACGTCCGGGCCGCACGGGGGATGAGCAGTTCTTC. The chain couples TRBV14 to TRBJ2-1; maybe TRBD2 (6 bases). This CDR3 has 17 residues. The germline V gene has CDR1 SGHDN and CDR2 FVKESK. The V gene lost 1 base and the J gene lost 8 bases, with 21 bases spanning the gap.

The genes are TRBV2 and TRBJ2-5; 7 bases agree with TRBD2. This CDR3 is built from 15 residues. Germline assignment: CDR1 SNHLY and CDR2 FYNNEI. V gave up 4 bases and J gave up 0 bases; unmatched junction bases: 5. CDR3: CASSGASGYQETQYF. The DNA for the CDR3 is TGTGCCAGCAGTGGGGCTAGCGGATACCAAGAGACCCAGTACTTC.

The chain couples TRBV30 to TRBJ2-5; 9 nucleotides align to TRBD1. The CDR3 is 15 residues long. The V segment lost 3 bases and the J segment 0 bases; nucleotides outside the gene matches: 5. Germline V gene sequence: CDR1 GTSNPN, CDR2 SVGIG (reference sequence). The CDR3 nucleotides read TGTGCCTGGAGGGAGGGACAGGGCCACCAAGAGACCCAGTACTTC. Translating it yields CAWREGQGHQETQYF.

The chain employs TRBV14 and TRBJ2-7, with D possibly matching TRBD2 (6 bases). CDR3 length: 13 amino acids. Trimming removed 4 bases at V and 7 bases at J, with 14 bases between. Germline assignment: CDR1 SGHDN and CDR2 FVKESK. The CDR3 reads CASSPLGSGEQYF. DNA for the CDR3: TGTGCCAGCAGCCCCCTCGGGAGCGGAGAGCAGTACTTC. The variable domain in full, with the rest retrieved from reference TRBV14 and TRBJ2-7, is EAGVTQFPSHSVIEKGQTVTLRCDPISGHDNLYWYRRVMGKEIKFLLHFVKESKQDESGMPNNRFLAERTGGTYSTLKVQPAELEDSGVYFCASSPLGSGEQYFGPGTRLTVT.

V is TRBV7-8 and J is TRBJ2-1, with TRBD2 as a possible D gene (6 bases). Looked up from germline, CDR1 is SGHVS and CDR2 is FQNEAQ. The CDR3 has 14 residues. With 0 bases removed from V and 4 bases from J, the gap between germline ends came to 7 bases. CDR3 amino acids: CASSLAGGYNEQFF. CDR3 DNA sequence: TGTGCCAGCAGCTTAGCGGGAGGTTACAATGAGCAGTTCTTC.

The CDR3 DNA reads TGTGCCAGCAGCTCGTCTGAGTGGGGAGCCTACGAGCAGTACTTC. Protein: CASSSSEWGAYEQYF. The chain carries TRBV5-6 and TRBJ2-7, with D possibly TRBD2 on 5 matching bases. Germline loops: CDR1 SGHDT, CDR2 YYEEEE. The CDR3 runs to 15 residues. V dropped 3 bases and J dropped 2 bases, with 15 bases sitting between them.

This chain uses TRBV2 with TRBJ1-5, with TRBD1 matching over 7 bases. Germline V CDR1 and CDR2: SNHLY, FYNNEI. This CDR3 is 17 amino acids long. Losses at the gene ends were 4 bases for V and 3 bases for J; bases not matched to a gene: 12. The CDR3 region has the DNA TGTGCCAGCAGTGGGGGGACAGTAAACCTTTTCAATCAGCCCCAGCATTTT. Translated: CASSGGTVNLFNQPQHF.

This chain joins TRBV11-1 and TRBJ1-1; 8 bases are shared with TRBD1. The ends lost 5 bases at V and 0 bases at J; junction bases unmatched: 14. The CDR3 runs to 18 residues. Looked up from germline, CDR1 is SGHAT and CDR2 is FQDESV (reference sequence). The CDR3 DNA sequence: TGTGCCAGCAGCCCCCCCCTCACAGGGGGAGGGATGAACACTGAAGCTTTCTTT. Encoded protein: CASSPPLTGGGMNTEAFF.

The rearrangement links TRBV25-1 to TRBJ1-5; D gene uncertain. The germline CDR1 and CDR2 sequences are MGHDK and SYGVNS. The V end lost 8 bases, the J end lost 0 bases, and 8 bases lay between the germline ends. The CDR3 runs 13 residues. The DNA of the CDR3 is TGTGCCAGCGCCTCTAATAGCAATCAGCCCCAGCATTTT. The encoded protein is CASASNSNQPQHF.

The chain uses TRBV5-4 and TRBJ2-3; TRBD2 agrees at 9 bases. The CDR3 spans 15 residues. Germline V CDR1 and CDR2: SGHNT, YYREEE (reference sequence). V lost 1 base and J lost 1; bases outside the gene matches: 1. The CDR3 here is CASSLKREGTDTQYF. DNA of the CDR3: TGTGCCAGCAGCTTGAAGCGGGAGGGCACAGATACGCAGTATTTT.

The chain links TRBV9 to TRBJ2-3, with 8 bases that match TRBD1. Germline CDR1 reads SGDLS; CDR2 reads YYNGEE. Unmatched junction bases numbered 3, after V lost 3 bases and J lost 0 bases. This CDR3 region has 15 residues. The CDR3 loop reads CASSETGASTDTQYF. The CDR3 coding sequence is TGTGCCAGCAGCGAGACAGGGGCCAGCACAGATACGCAGTATTTT.